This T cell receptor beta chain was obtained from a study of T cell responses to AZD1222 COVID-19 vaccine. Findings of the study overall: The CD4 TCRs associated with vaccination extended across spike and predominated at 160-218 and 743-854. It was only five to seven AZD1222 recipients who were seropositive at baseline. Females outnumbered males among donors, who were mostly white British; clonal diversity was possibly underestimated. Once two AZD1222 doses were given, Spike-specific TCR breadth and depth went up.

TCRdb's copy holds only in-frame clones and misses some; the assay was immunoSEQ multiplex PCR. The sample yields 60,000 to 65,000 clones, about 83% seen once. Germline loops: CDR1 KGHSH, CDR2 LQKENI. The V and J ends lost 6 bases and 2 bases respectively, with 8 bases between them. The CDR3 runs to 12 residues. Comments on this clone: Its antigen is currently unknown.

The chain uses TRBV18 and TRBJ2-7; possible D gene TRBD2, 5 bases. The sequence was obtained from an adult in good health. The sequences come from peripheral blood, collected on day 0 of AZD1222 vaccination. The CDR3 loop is CASSRGAYEQYF. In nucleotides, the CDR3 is TGTGCCAGCTCCCGGGGAGCCTACGAGCAGTACTTC.